The rows below give T cell receptor beta chains drawn from one sample of a study of CD8 T cells in ankylosing spondylitis. TCRdb re-called the 5' RACE reads through MiXCR, storing one row per CDR3 protein. The sample has a few hundred thousand distinct CDR3 sequences, about 18% seen once; the top ten hold roughly a third. Sequenced: blood, either unsorted or a sorted T cell fraction (not recorded which). These receptors originate from a male donor with ankylosing spondylitis or in good health (not recorded which). Each CDR3 is given with its conserved first and last residue. The D gene is left open where the match is weak. Not every row has a clone size; where given, it reads once, few, many or a size class.

clone size,D gene,V gene,J gene,CDR3 protein,CDR3 DNA
.,.,TRBV14,TRBJ2-7,CASSQESPLVGRQYF,TGTGCCAGCAGCCAAGAATCCCCCCTTGTCGGGCGGCAGTACTTC
many,TRBD1,TRBV28,TRBJ2-7,CASSADRGDYEQYF,TGTGCCAGCAGTGCGGACAGGGGGGACTACGAGCAGTACTTC
few,TRBD2,TRBV29-1,TRBJ2-5,CSVLTSGGETQYF,TGCAGCGTTCTGACTAGCGGTGGAGAGACCCAGTACTTC
few,TRBD2,TRBV27,TRBJ2-1,CASSRTAGGEQFF,TGTGCCAGCAGCCGGACGGCGGGAGGCGAGCAGTTCTTC
few,.,TRBV9,TRBJ2-1,CASSAYSLSEQFF,TGTGCCAGCAGCGCATACTCTTTGAGTGAGCAGTTCTTC
.,.,TRBV12-3/TRBV12-4,TRBJ1-4,CASSPTGPATNEKLFF,TGTGCCAGCAGCCCAACAGGACCTGCAACTAATGAAAAACTGTTTTTT
few,.,TRBV20-1,TRBJ1-1,CSASSVRITRNTEAFF,TGCAGTGCTAGTTCAGTACGGATTACCCGAAACACTGAAGCTTTCTTT
few,TRBD2,TRBV29-1,TRBJ2-3,CSVEEIVAGGPADTQYF,TGCAGCGTTGAAGAAATCGTGGCGGGAGGGCCCGCAGATACGCAGTATTTT
.,.,TRBV12-3/TRBV12-4,TRBJ2-3,CASSARRETHATQYF,TGTGCCAGCTCCGCCCGTCGGGAGACACACGCAACGCAGTATTTT
.,TRBD2,TRBV11-2,TRBJ2-2,CASSLAGGNTGELFF,TGTGCCAGCAGCTTAGCGGGAGGGAACACCGGGGAGCTGTTTTTT
few,.,TRBV2,TRBJ2-7,CASRTGEGEQYF,TGTGCCAGCAGGACAGGGGAGGGCGAGCAGTACTTC
few,.,TRBV7-3,TRBJ2-7,CASSFDISYEQYF,TGTGCCAGCAGCTTTGACATCTCCTACGAGCAGTACTTC
few,TRBD2,TRBV20-1,TRBJ2-3,CSARDIPAGVTDTQYF,TGCAGTGCTAGAGATATACCAGCGGGAGTCACAGATACGCAGTATTTT
.,.,TRBV12-3/TRBV12-4,TRBJ2-1,CASSLSTYNEQFF,TGTGCCAGCAGTTTAAGCACATACAATGAGCAGTTCTTC
many,TRBD2,TRBV3-1,TRBJ2-3,CASSQGWIAGGTDTQYF,TGTGCCAGCAGCCAAGGTTGGATAGCGGGAGGCACAGATACGCAGTATTTT
.,.,TRBV9,TRBJ1-2,CASSSTPNYGYTF,TGTGCCAGCAGCTCAACACCTAACTATGGCTACACCTTC
few,TRBD1,TRBV7-9,TRBJ2-4,CASSWDRELAKNIQYF,TGTGCCAGCAGTTGGGACAGAGAGCTAGCCAAAAACATTCAGTACTTC
few,.,TRBV4-3,TRBJ1-2,CASSQDGAVANYGYTF,TGCGCCAGCAGCCAAGATGGGGCAGTAGCTAACTATGGCTACACCTTC
.,.,TRBV10-3,TRBJ1-1,CAISEMAPRGWDTEVFF,TGTGCCATCAGTGAGATGGCTCCCCGGGGTTGGGACACTGAAGTTTTCTTT
.,.,TRBV7-8,TRBJ2-6,CASSSEGGANVLTF,TGTGCCAGCAGCTCGGAAGGTGGGGCCAACGTCCTGACTTTC
.,.,TRBV14,TRBJ2-4,CASSQDQGGLFKNIQYF,TGTGCCAGCAGCCAAGATCAGGGGGGGCTGTTCAAAAACATTCAGTACTTC
few,.,TRBV12-3/TRBV12-4,TRBJ2-7,CASSLIPQDQYF,TGTGCCAGCAGTTTAATCCCCCAGGACCAGTACTTC
.,TRBD1,TRBV29-1,TRBJ2-3,CSVEGQAFTDTQYF,TGCAGCGTCGAGGGACAGGCGTTCACAGATACGCAGTATTTT
few,.,TRBV29-1,TRBJ2-2,CSVAGHSNTGELFF,TGCAGCGTTGCTGGACACTCGAACACCGGGGAGCTGTTTTTT
few,.,TRBV14,TRBJ2-1,CASSRYRDSYNEQFF,TGTGCCAGCAGCCGATACAGAGATTCCTACAATGAGCAGTTCTTC
many,TRBD2,TRBV2,TRBJ2-1,CASGEGTSSYNEQFF,TGTGCCAGCGGGGAGGGGACTAGCAGCTACAATGAGCAGTTCTTC
few,.,TRBV7-3,TRBJ2-3,CASSPEGGSTDTQYF,TGTGCCAGCAGCCCCGAGGGGGGAAGCACAGATACGCAGTATTTT
.,.,TRBV7-6,TRBJ2-2,CASSLLDSGELFF,TGTGCCAGCAGCTTGCTGGACTCCGGGGAGCTGTTTTTT
.,.,TRBV29-1,TRBJ2-1,CSVEGLRDPYNEQFF,TGCAGCGTTGAAGGCCTCCGGGACCCCTACAATGAGCAGTTCTTC
.,.,TRBV5-1,TRBJ2-1,CASSRGSGSYNEQFF,TGCGCCAGCAGCCGTGGGTCAGGCTCCTACAATGAGCAGTTCTTC
few,TRBD1,TRBV5-1,TRBJ2-7,CASRRDRADEQYF,TGCGCCAGCCGCCGGGACAGGGCAGACGAGCAGTACTTC
.,TRBD1,TRBV7-2,TRBJ2-7,CASSVVPGQRGYEQYF,TGTGCCAGCAGCGTCGTACCGGGACAGCGAGGCTACGAGCAGTACTTC
few,TRBD1,TRBV6-1,TRBJ2-2,CASTDTGGGRELFF,TGTGCCAGCACAGACACAGGGGGTGGAAGGGAGCTGTTTTTT
.,.,TRBV29-1,TRBJ2-1,CSVGRLPNSYNEQFF,TGCAGCGTTGGGAGACTTCCAAACTCCTACAATGAGCAGTTCTTC
.,.,TRBV29-1,TRBJ1-2,CSVEEGMGASGYTF,TGCAGCGTTGAAGAAGGAATGGGTGCCAGTGGCTACACCTTC
many,.,TRBV29-1,TRBJ1-1,CSVWGEMNTEAFF,TGCAGCGTTTGGGGGGAAATGAACACTGAAGCTTTCTTT
.,.,TRBV5-1,TRBJ2-5,CASSRGPGLETQYF,TGCGCCAGCAGCCGGGGCCCGGGATTAGAGACCCAGTACTTC
.,TRBD2,TRBV29-1,TRBJ2-1,CSVEVGGSSYNEQFF,TGCAGCGTTGAAGTGGGGGGGAGCTCCTACAATGAGCAGTTCTTC
few,.,TRBV9,TRBJ2-6,CASRGVSGANVLTF,TGTGCCAGCAGGGGGGTCTCTGGGGCCAACGTCCTGACTTTC
few,.,TRBV29-1,TRBJ2-1,CSAAGMNEQFF,TGCAGCGCGGCGGGCATGAATGAGCAGTTCTTC
.,.,TRBV7-9,TRBJ1-1,CASSLIRQDIEAFF,TGTGCCAGCAGCTTGATTCGACAGGATATTGAAGCTTTCTTT
.,.,TRBV20-1,TRBJ2-3,CSARDRSATDTQYF,TGCAGTGCTAGAGACCGTTCCGCCACAGATACGCAGTATTTT
few,TRBD1,TRBV24-1,TRBJ2-2,CAARTGSTGELFF,TGTGCCGCGAGGACAGGGAGCACCGGGGAGCTGTTTTTT
.,TRBD1,TRBV6-5,TRBJ1-4,CASSSTGVEKLFF,TGTGCCAGCAGTTCGACAGGGGTTGAAAAACTGTTTTTT
.,TRBD2,TRBV20-1,TRBJ2-1,CSARGGAGVDEQFF,TGCAGTGCTAGAGGGGGAGCGGGAGTTGATGAGCAGTTCTTC
few,.,TRBV12-3/TRBV12-4,TRBJ2-1,CASSLGRASNEQFF,TGTGCCAGCAGTTTAGGCAGGGCCTCTAATGAGCAGTTCTTC
few,.,TRBV4-3,TRBJ2-2,CASSQASSSTGELFF,TGCGCCAGCAGCCAAGCTAGCAGTTCTACCGGGGAGCTGTTTTTT
few,.,TRBV29-1,TRBJ2-1,CSAIIVGSYNEQFF,TGCAGCGCAATCATAGTAGGCTCCTACAATGAGCAGTTCTTC
.,TRBD2,TRBV5-6,TRBJ2-7,CASSPGTSGPTYEQYF,TGTGCCAGCAGCCCGGGGACTAGCGGGCCCACCTACGAGCAGTACTTC
.,TRBD2,TRBV20-1,TRBJ2-7,CSARLTSGIYSYEQYF,TGCAGTGCTAGATTGACTAGCGGTATCTACTCCTACGAGCAGTACTTC
few,.,TRBV11-2,TRBJ2-2,CASSFGSARTGELFF,TGTGCCAGCAGCTTCGGGTCAGCAAGAACCGGGGAGCTGTTTTTT
.,.,TRBV10-2,TRBJ2-7,CASKDRAPTGEQYF,TGCGCCAGCAAAGATCGGGCCCCAACAGGCGAGCAGTACTTC
.,TRBD1,TRBV7-9,TRBJ2-2,CASSLPWDRGTGELFF,TGTGCCAGCAGCCTACCCTGGGACAGGGGCACCGGGGAGCTGTTTTTT
.,.,TRBV9,TRBJ2-2,CASSPSGGLTDTGELFF,TGTGCCAGCAGCCCCTCTGGCGGGTTGACAGACACCGGGGAGCTGTTTTTT